This T cell receptor (beta chain) stems from a study of vaccination and CD4 T cells after COVID-19 (dated 2022 in TCRdb). Concerning the study at large: Convalescent patients had a positive SARS-CoV-2 result on nasal swab PCR, and of these patients, several had mild disease and one had severe disease. The convalescent cohort comprised six males and four females, including two Hispanic individuals, seven Caucasians, two Asians and one multiracial person. Post-COVID blood samples were collected from convalescent patients a median of around 100 days after diagnosis, with a range of roughly 30 to 170 days. In roughly eleven COVID-19 convalescent patients and several infection-naive healthy vaccine recipients, the spike-specific CD4+ TCR repertoire before mRNA vaccination was compared with the repertoire after mRNA vaccination. For stimulating the cultures, overlapping spike peptide pools were used, derived from SARS-CoV-2 as well as from the common cold coronaviruses HCoV-NL63, HCoV-OC43 and HCoV-229E. Control cultures received a CEFX viral epitope pool as the positive control, an HIV-1 Nef peptide pool as the negative control, or no peptide. Post-vaccine blood samples were obtained a median of roughly 75 days after the second vaccine dose, with a range of roughly 14 to 241 days. Participants got two doses of the Pfizer-BioNTech BNT162b2 vaccine (n=8) or two doses of the Moderna mRNA-1273 vaccine (n=2).

Read against the paper, the sample's treatment or condition label means: roughly ten-day PBMC culture with coronavirus spike peptide pools or control peptides (ViraFEST assay). The study used the ViraFEST assay, which expanded antigen-specific T cells with peptide pools and then identified expanded clonotypes by TCR sequencing. The positive SARS-CoV-2 PCR tests of the convalescent patients were dated from March to December 2020, before the Alpha, Beta and Delta variants emerged in the United States. Each well held fewer than 2.5 million PBMCs cultured with around 10 ug/ml peptide pools in IMDM containing roughly 4.7% human AB serum and 7.5 to 10 IU/ml IL-2. Half of the culture medium was replaced with fresh IL-2-containing medium on days 3 and 7. CD4+ T cells were isolated after roughly 10 days of culture through negative selection using the EasySep CD4+ T cell isolation kit. PBMCs were separated from whole blood using Ficoll-Paque Plus gradient centrifugation and then either used fresh or cryopreserved at -140C. Culture conditions were generally each tested in triplicate wells.

The library relied on PCR. DNA from cultured CD4+ T cells underwent TCR sequencing with the Oncomine TCR Beta short-read assay at the Johns Hopkins FTIC core. The QIAamp micro DNA kit was used to extract genomic DNA from the cultured CD4+ T cells. Oncomine TCR Beta libraries from cultured CD4+ T cells were pooled with unique dual indexes and sequenced on an Illumina iSeq 100. Per the authors' processing: Non-productive sequences were removed, and CDR3s not starting with C, not ending with F or W, or shorter than 7 amino acids were discarded. The MANAFEST web application was used to identify antigen-specific clonotypes by comparing peptide-stimulated wells against reference wells and other culture wells. Positive clones required FDR below 0.05, an odds ratio above 5, and productive frequency above 0.1% in at least two of three replicate wells. Cross-reactive clonotypes were defined as significantly expanded in both SARS-CoV-2 spike wells and at least one common cold coronavirus spike condition. Using R version 3.6.1, CDR3 homology was evaluated through Levenshtein distances (stringdist) along with unrooted phylogenetic trees (ape). TCRdb itself trimmed the public reads at Q25 with fastp, ran MiXCR and retained productive beta chains. Every distinct CDR3 protein forms one entry, paired with its most common genes and DNA. It is TCRdb's table, rather than the study itself, that gives the V and J calls and clone size. Across this sample there are over 3,500 distinct CDR3 sequences, with around 21% seen only once. The ten biggest clones cover roughly a quarter of the sample.

In the case of this clonotype: Its cognate antigen has yet to be identified. No base qualities exist here, and no much larger clone lies one base off it.

V is shortened by 2 bases, J by 3 bases, and the region joining them spans 5 bases. Including the terminal cysteine and phenylalanine, the CDR3 comprises 12 residues. CDR3 DNA only is kept here, 36 bases in frame from base 1. From a lookup of the germline V gene, CDR1 and CDR2 are KGHSH and LQKENI. What the research found in general, with its limitations: Although the median number of SARS-CoV-2-reactive clonotypes went up from 21 after infection to 35 to 40 after vaccination, the increase was not significant. Among convalescent patients, a median about 87% of the SARS-CoV-2-reactive clones seen after vaccination appeared only after vaccination, which suggests priming specific to the vaccine. The number of convalescent patients in the study was relatively small, and the study did not examine early timepoints following natural infection. Of the vaccine-specific clones in convalescent patients, 304 of 307, or nearly all, reacted only to SARS-CoV-2 spike and did not cross-react with common cold coronaviruses.

Sequencing input: CD4+ T cells from blood, cultured in vitro. The sequence was collected from a human donor who had recovered from COVID-19. The chain is made from TRBV18 and TRBJ2-7; the D gene identity is not certain. The DNA sequence is as follows: TGTGCCAGCTCACCAGGGGACTACGAGCAGTACTTC. Its translation reads: CASSPGDYEQYF. The full variable domain, completed from the reference TRBV18 and TRBJ2-7 proteins outside the CDR3, reads NAGVMQNPRHLVRRRGQEARLRCSPMKGHSHVYWYRQLPEEGLKFMVYLQKENIIDESGMPKERFSAEFPKEGPSILRIQQVVRGDSAAYFCASSPGDYEQYFGPGTRLTVT.